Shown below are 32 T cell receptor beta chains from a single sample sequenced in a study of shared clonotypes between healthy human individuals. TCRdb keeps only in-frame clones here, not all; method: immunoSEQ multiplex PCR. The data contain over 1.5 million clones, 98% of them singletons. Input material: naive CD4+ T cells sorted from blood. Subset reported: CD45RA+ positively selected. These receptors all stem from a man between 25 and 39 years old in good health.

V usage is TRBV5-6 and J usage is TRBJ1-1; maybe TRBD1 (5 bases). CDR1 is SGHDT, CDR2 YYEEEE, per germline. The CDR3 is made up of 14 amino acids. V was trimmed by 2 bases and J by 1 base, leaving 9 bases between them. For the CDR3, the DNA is TGTGCCAGCAGCTTTGGGAGGGGGAACACTGAAGCTTTCTTT. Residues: CASSFGRGNTEAFF.

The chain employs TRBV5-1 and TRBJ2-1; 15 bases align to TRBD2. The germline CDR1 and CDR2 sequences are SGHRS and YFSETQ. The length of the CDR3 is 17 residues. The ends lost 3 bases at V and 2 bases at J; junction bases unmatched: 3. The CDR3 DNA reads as TGCGCCAGCAGCTGGGGACTAGCGGGAGGTGCCTACAATGAGCAGTTCTTC. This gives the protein CASSWGLAGGAYNEQFF.

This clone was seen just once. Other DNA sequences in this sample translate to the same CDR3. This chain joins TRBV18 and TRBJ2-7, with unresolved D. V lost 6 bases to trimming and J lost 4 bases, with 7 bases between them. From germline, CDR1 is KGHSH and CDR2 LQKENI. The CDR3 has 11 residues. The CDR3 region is CASSLGYEQYF. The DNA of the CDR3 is TGTGCCAGCTCTCTAGGTTACGAGCAGTACTTC.

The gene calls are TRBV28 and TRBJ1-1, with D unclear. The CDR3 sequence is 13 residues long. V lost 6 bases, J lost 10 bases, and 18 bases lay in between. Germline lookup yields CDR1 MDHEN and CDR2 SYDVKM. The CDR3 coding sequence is TGTGCCAGCAGCCCGTTAGTAGGTGATCTAGCTTTCTTT. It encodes CASSPLVGDLAFF.

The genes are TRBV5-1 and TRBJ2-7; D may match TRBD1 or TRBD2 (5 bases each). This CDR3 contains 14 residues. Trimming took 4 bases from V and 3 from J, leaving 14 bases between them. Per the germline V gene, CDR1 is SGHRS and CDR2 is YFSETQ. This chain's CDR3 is CASSPRDVGYEQYF. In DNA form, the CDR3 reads TGCGCCAGCAGCCCGAGGGACGTAGGCTACGAGCAGTACTTC.

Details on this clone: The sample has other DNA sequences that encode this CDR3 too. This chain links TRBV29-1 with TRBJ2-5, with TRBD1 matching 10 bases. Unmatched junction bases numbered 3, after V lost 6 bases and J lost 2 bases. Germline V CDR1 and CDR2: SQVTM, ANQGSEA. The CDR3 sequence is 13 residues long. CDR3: CSVDRGTQETQYF. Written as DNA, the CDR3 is TGCAGCGTGGACAGGGGGACACAAGAGACCCAGTACTTC.

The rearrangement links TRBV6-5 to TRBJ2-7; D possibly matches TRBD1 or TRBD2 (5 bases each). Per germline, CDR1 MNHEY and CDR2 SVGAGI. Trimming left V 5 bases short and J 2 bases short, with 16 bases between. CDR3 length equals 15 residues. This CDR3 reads CASSPTPGRTYEQYF. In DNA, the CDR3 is TGTGCCAGCAGTCCCACCCCGGGACGCACCTACGAGCAGTACTTC.

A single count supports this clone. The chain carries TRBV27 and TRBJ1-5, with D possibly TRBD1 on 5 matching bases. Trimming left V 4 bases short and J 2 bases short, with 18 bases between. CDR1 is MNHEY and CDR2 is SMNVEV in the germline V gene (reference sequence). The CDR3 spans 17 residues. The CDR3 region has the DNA TGTGCCAGCAGTTCACCCCCCAGGGCGGGTTGCAATCAGCCCCAGCATTTT. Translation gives CASSSPPRAGCNQPQHF.

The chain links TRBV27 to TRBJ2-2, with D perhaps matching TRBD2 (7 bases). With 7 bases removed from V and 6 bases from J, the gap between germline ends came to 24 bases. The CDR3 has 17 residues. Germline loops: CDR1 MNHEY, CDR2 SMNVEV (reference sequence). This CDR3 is CASTEWGGQGLAGELFF. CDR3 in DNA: TGTGCCAGCACCGAATGGGGGGGCCAGGGTCTTGCCGGGGAGCTGTTTTTT.

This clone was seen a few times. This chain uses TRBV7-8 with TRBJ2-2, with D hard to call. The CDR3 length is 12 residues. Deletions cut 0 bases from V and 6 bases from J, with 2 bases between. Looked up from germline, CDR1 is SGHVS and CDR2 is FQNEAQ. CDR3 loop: CASSLAAGELFF. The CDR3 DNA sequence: TGTGCCAGCAGCTTAGCGGCCGGGGAGCTGTTTTTT.

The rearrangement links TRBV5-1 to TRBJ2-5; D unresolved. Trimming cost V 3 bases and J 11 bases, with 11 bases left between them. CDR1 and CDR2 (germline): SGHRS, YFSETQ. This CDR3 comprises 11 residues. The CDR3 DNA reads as TGCGCCAGCAGCTCGGGCATGGGGCAGTACTTC. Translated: CASSSGMGQYF. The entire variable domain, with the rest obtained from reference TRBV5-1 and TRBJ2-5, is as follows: KAGVTQTPRYLIKTRGQQVTLSCSPISGHRSVSWYQQTPGQGLQFLFEYFSETQRNKGNFPGRFSGRQFSNSRSEMNVSTLELGDSALYLCASSSGMGQYFGPGTRLLVL.

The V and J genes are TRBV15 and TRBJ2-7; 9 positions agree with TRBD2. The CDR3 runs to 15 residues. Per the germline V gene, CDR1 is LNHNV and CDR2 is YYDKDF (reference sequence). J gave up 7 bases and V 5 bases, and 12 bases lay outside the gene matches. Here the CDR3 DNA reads TGTGCCACCAGCTCTGTAGCGGGAGCCTTAGGGGAGCAGTACTTC. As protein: CATSSVAGALGEQYF.

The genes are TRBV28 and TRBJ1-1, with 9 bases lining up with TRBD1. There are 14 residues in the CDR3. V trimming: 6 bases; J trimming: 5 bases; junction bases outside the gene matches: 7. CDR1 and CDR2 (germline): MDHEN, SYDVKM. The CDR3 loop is CASSRTGALTEAFF. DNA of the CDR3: TGTGCCAGCAGCAGGACAGGGGCGCTGACTGAAGCTTTCTTT.

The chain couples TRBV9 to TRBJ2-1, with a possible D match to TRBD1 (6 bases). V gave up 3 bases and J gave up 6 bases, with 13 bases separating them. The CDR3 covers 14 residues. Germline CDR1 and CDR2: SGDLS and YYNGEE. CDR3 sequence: CASSADRWVNEQFF. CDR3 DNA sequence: TGTGCCAGCAGCGCGGACAGATGGGTCAATGAGCAGTTCTTC.

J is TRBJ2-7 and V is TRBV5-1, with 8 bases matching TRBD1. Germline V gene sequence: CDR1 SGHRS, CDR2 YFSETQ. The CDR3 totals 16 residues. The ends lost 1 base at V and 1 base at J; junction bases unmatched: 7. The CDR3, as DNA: TGCGCCAGCAGCTTGAGCTGGACAGGGCTTTCCTACGAGCAGTACTTC. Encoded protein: CASSLSWTGLSYEQYF.

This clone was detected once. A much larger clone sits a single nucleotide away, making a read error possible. The CDR3 nucleotides are TGTGCCAGCAGCTGGGACAGCCAAGAGACCCAGTACTTC. This codes for CASSWDSQETQYF. The V call is TRBV5-4, the J call TRBJ2-5; 7 bases agree with TRBD1. Germline-derived CDR1 and CDR2 are SGHNT and YYREEE (reference sequence). This CDR3 spans 13 amino acids. The ends lost 3 bases at V and 1 base at J; junction bases unmatched: 0.

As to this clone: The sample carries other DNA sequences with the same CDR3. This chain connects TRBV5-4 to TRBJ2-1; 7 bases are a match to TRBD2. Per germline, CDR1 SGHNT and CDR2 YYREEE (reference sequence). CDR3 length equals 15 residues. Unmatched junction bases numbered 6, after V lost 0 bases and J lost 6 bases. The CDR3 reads CASSLAGGRANEQFF. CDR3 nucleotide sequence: TGTGCCAGCAGCTTGGCCGGTGGGAGGGCCAATGAGCAGTTCTTC.

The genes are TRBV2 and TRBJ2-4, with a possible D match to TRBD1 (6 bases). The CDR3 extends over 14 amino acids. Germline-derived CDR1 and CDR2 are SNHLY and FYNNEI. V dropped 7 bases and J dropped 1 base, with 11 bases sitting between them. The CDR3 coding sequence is TGTGCCAGCAATGGACAGCGGGCCAAAAACATTCAGTACTTC. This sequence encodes CASNGQRAKNIQYF.

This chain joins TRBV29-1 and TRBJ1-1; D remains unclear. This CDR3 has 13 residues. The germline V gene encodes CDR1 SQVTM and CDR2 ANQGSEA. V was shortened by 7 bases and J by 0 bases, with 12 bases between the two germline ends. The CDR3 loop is CSAVGHLNTEAFF. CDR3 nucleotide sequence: TGCAGCGCCGTCGGCCATCTGAACACTGAAGCTTTCTTT. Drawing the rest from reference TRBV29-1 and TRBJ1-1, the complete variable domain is SAVISQKPSRDICQRGTSLTIQCQVDSQVTMMFWYRQQPGQSLTLIATANQGSEATYESGFVIDKFPISRPNLTFSTLTVSNMSPEDSSIYLCSAVGHLNTEAFFGQGTRLTVV.

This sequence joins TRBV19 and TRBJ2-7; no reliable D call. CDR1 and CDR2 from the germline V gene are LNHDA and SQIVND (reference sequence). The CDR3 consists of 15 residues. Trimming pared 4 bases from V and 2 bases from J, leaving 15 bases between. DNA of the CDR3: TGTGCCAGTAGTACCTCGGGCTTTCCCCCCTACGAGCAGTACTTC. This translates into CASSTSGFPPYEQYF. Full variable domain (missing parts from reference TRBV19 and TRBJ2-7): DGGITQSPKYLFRKEGQNVTLSCEQNLNHDAMYWYRQDPGQGLRLIYYSQIVNDFQKGDIAEGYSVSREKKESFPLTVTSAQKNPTAFYLCASSTSGFPPYEQYFGPGTRLTVT.

Written as DNA, the CDR3 is TGTGCCAGCTCACCCGACAGAGCCCGCTACGAGCAGTACTTC. It is translated as CASSPDRARYEQYF. V is TRBV18 and J is TRBJ2-7, with D tentatively TRBD1 (5 bases). The CDR3 totals 14 residues. The V and J ends lost 3 bases and 3 bases respectively, with 12 bases between them. Germline values: CDR1 KGHSH, CDR2 LQKENI.

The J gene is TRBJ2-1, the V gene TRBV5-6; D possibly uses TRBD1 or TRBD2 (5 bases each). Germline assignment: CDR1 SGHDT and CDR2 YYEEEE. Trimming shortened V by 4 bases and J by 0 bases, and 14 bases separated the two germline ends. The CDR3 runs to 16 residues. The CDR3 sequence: CASSPLGTSSYNEQFF. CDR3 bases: TGTGCCAGCAGCCCCCTCGGGACGAGCTCCTACAATGAGCAGTTCTTC.

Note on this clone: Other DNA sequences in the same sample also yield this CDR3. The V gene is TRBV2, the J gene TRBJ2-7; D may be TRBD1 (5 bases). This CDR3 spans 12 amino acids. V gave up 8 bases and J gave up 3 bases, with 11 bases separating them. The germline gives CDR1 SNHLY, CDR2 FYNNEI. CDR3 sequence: CASGLQGYEQYF. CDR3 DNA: TGTGCCAGCGGGCTCCAGGGCTACGAGCAGTACTTC.

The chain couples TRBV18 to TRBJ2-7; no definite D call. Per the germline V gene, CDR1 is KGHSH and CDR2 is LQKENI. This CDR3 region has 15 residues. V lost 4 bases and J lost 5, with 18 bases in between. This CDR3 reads CASSLVLGSVDEQYF. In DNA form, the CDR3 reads TGTGCCAGCTCACTGGTCCTGGGTTCCGTCGACGAGCAGTACTTC.

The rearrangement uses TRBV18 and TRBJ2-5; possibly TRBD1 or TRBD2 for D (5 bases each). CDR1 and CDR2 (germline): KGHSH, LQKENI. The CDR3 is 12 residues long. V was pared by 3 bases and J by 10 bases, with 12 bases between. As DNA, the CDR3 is TGTGCCAGCTCACCCTCCGGTGGGGGCCAGTACTTC. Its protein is CASSPSGGGQYF.

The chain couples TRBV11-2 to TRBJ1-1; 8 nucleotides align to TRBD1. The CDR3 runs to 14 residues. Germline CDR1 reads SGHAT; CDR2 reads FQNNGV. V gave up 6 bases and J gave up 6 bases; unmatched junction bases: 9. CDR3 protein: CASSFDRGYAEAFF. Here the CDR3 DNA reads TGTGCCAGCAGTTTTGACAGGGGCTACGCTGAAGCTTTCTTT. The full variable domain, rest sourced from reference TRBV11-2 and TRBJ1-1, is EAGVAQSPRYKIIEKRQSVAFWCNPISGHATLYWYQQILGQGPKLLIQFQNNGVVDDSQLPKDRFSAERLKGVDSTLKIQPAKLEDSAVYLCASSFDRGYAEAFFGQGTRLTVV.

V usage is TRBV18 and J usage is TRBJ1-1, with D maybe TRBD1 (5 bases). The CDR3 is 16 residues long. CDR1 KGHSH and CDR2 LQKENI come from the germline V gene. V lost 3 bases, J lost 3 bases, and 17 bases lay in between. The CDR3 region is CASSPLTVTGYTEAFF. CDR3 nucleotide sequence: TGTGCCAGCTCACCGCTAACGGTTACAGGTTACACTGAAGCTTTCTTT. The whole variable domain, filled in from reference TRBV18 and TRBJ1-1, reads NAGVMQNPRHLVRRRGQEARLRCSPMKGHSHVYWYRQLPEEGLKFMVYLQKENIIDESGMPKERFSAEFPKEGPSILRIQQVVRGDSAAYFCASSPLTVTGYTEAFFGQGTRLTVV.

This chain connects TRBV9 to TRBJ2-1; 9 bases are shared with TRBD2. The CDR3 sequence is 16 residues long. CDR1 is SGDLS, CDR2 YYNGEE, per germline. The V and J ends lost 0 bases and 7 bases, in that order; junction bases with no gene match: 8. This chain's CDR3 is CASSVAGGLALNEQFF. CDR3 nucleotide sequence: TGTGCCAGCAGCGTAGCGGGGGGACTAGCATTAAATGAGCAGTTCTTC.

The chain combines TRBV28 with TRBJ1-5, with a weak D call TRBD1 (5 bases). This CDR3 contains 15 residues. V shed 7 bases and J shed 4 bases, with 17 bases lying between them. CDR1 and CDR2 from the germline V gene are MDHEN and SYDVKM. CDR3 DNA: TGTGCCAGCACCCCTGGAGGACATACTAATCAGCCCCAGCATTTT. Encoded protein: CASTPGGHTNQPQHF. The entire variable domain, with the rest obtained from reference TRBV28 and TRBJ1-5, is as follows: DVKVTQSSRYLVKRTGEKVFLECVQDMDHENMFWYRQDPGLGLRLIYFSYDVKMKEKGDIPEGYSVSREKKERFSLILESASTNQTSMYLCASTPGGHTNQPQHFGDGTRLSIL.

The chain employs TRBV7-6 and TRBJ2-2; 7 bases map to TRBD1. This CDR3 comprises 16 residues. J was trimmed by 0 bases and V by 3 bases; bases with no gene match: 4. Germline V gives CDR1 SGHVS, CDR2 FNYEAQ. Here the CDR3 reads CASSFLQGANTGELFF. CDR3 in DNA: TGTGCCAGCAGCTTTCTCCAGGGGGCGAACACCGGGGAGCTGTTTTTT.

CDR3 amino acids: CASSGRQGPLTYYEQYF. DNA for the CDR3: TGTGCCAGCAGTGGCCGCCAGGGGCCTCTGACTTACTACGAGCAGTACTTC. The chain has TRBV25-1 and TRBJ2-7, with D perhaps TRBD1 (6 bases). V was pared by 4 bases and J by 3 bases, with 22 bases between. The CDR3 runs to 17 residues. The germline V gene encodes CDR1 MGHDK and CDR2 SYGVNS.

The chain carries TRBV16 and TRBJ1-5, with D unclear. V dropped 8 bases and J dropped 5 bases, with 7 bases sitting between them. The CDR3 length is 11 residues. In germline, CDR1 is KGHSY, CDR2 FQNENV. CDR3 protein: CASGRDQPQHF. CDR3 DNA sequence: TGTGCCAGCGGCCGGGATCAGCCCCAGCATTTT.